The clone carrying this T cell receptor beta chain was found a few times. Its antigen is not known. This record belongs to a study of identical twins. The study, taken as a whole, reports: Abundant beta clonotypes from cord blood bore fewer insertions; memory repertoires lacked this pattern. Twins shared beta out-of-frame sequences in excess, but this excess was weaker. Models underestimated TCR alpha sharing (out-of-frame) in monozygotic twins.

cDNA carried unique molecular identifiers, and a universal primer site was added by template switching. TCRdb reprocessed the 5' RACE reads with MiXCR, giving one entry per CDR3 protein. The profile shows about 290,000 distinct CDR3 sequences, 9.5% of them singletons. Germline-derived CDR1 and CDR2 are MNHEY and SVGAGI. CDR3 length: 15 amino acids. V lost 0 bases to trimming and J lost 9 bases; unmatched junction nucleotides: 3. This sample was also put to use in a study of yellow fever vaccine responses in identical twins.

The source material was CD8+ T cells sorted from blood. The origin of this receptor is a woman aged 18-30 years in good health. The rearrangement links TRBV6-5 to TRBJ2-1, with 12 nucleotides matching TRBD2. CDR3 nucleotide sequence: TGTGCCAGCAGTTACTCGACTAGCGGGGGAAGTGAGCAGTTCTTC. Protein sequence: CASSYSTSGGSEQFF.